Following are 6 T cell receptor beta chains from one sample sequenced in a study of blood T cell repertoires in COVID-19. Sequenced by immunoSEQ multiplex PCR; TCRdb stores in-frame clones only, minus some. The table includes just over 90,000 clones, around 88% detected once. Sequencing was performed on peripheral blood. The receptors come from a woman aged 80 or older with acute or convalescent COVID-19.

The V call is TRBV6-6, the J call TRBJ1-2, with TRBD1 matching over 7 bases. This CDR3 comprises 14 residues. Germline V gene data show CDR1 as MNHNY and CDR2 as SVGAGI (reference sequence). V lost 2 bases and J lost 2; bases outside the gene matches: 2. CDR3 bases: TGTGCCAGCAGTTACAGGGGGCCAAACTATGGCTACACCTTC. It codes for CASSYRGPNYGYTF.

This clone was counted a single time. The chain recombines TRBV23-1 with TRBJ2-1, with 9 nucleotides matching TRBD1. TRBV23-1 is designated an ORF whose function remains uncertain. Trimming removed 6 bases from V and 5 bases from J; junction bases left unmatched: 17. The CDR3 consists of 18 residues. DNA for the CDR3: TGCGCCAGCAGCCCCGGACAGGGGCTTTTCTTCCTCCACAATGAGCAGTTCTTC. It codes for CASSPGQGLFFLHNEQFF.

The chain recombines TRBV6-1 with TRBJ1-6; maybe TRBD1 (6 bases). The germline gives CDR1 MNHNS, CDR2 SASEGT. Trimming took off 1 base at V and 9 bases at J, with 16 bases between the two ends. This CDR3 region has 16 residues. CDR3 nucleotides: TGTGCCAGCAGTGAAGTACCCAGGGGTATCGGTTCACCCCTCCACTTT. Translating gives CASSEVPRGIGSPLHF.

The CDR3 nucleotides read TGCGCCAGCAGCCAAACCGCCGCTAGTTATAACTATGGCTACACCTTC. This gives the protein CASSQTAASYNYGYTF. The chain combines TRBV4-1 with TRBJ1-2; D uncertain. The CDR3 runs 16 residues. Between the trimmed V and J ends, which lost 2 bases and 1 base, there was a span of 14 bases. Germline loops: CDR1 MGHRA, CDR2 YSYEKL.

The chain recombines TRBV21-1 with TRBJ1-2. TRBV21-1 represents a pseudogene. CDR3 length: 9 residues. CDR3 amino acids: CASSKYGGF. Here the CDR3 DNA reads TGTGCCAGCAGCAAATACGGAGGGTTC.

The chain combines TRBV5-5 with TRBJ1-4, with D unresolved. V was shortened by 3 bases and J by 0 bases, with 6 bases between the two germline ends. The CDR3 spans 14 residues. CDR1 is SGHKS and CDR2 is YYEKEE in the germline V gene (reference sequence). The CDR3 loop reads CASSSRATNEKLFF. The CDR3 DNA reads TGTGCCAGCAGCTCGAGGGCAACTAATGAAAAACTGTTTTTT.